This T cell receptor (beta chain) originates from a study of shared clonotypes between healthy human individuals. Remarks on this clone: What it binds is unknown.

General study findings and limits: Non-shared clonotypes had lower generation probabilities than clonotypes shared by all four sorted-subset donors. It was the few donors that limited the genetic and exposure-history diversity represented.

From CD4+ cells came CD45RA+ naive and CD45RA-negative memory subsets. The CDR3 contains 14 residues. Germline V lookup: CDR1 SGHRS, CDR2 YFSETQ. Deletions cut 0 bases from V and 4 bases from J, with 9 bases between. Source study methods: ImmunoSEQ supplied junction-only sequences lacking quality scores, so filtering was different. The table came from immunoSEQ multiplex PCR; TCRdb's copy has only in-frame clones and leaves some out. From that table come the V and J calls and clone size; the DNA was used to work out D and trimming. The data contain about 2.3 million clones, approximately 90% of them singletons.

The clonotype was recovered from a man aged 18 to 35 in good health. Some clones in this sample may be carry-over from other donors' samples. This chain uses TRBV5-1 with TRBJ2-3; D remains ambiguous. Sequenced: naive CD4+ T cells from PBMCs. Subset: CD45RA+ positively selected. This chain's CDR3 is CASSLELAPDTQYF. The CDR3, as DNA: TGCGCCAGCAGCTTGGAATTAGCTCCAGATACGCAGTATTTT.